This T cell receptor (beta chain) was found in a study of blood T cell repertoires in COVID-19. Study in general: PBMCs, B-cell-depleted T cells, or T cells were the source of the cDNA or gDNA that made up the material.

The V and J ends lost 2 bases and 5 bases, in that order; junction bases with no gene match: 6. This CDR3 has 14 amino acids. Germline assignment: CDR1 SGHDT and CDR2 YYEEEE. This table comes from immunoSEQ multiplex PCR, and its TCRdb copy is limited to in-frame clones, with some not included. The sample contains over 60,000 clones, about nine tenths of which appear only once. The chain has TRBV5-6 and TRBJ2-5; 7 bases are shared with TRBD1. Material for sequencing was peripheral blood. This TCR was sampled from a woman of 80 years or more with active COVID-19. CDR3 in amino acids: CASSLLRGRETQYF. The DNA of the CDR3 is TGTGCCAGCAGCTTATTGAGGGGGCGGGAGACCCAGTACTTC.